Presented here are 27 T cell receptor beta chains from one specimen sequenced in a study of cytomegalovirus exposure and HLA in healthy donors. This PCR relied on a set of 60 Vbeta primers and 13 Jbeta primers. Sequenced by immunoSEQ multiplex PCR; TCRdb stores in-frame clones only, minus some. The sample includes fewer than 150,000 clones, about 16% of them seen just once. The sequenced sample consisted of PBMCs. These receptor sequences come from a woman younger than 35 in good health and CMV-seronegative.

This clone was observed a few times. The chain recombines TRBV27 with TRBJ1-5; 7 bases are shared with TRBD1. CDR3 length: 16 residues. Germline V gene lookup returns CDR1 MNHEY and CDR2 SMNVEV (reference sequence). The trim removed 5 bases at V and 5 bases at J, leaving 12 bases unmatched. The CDR3 bases are TGTGCCAGCAGTCAGACTCCGGGACAGAGTGATCAGCCCCAGCATTTT. Protein: CASSQTPGQSDQPQHF.

This clone occurred a few times. The chain has TRBV2 and TRBJ2-7, with 10 bases matching TRBD2. After removal of 0 bases from V and 5 bases from J, the junction contained 7 bases not matched to a gene. Germline assignment: CDR1 SNHLY and CDR2 FYNNEI. The CDR3 totals 16 residues. CDR3 nucleotides: TGTGCCAGCAGTGAAGCGCGGCTAGCGGGAGTCCACGAGCAGTACTTC. This gives the protein CASSEARLAGVHEQYF.

V and J are TRBV9 and TRBJ2-7; D perhaps matches TRBD2 (6 bases). CDR1 is SGDLS and CDR2 is YYNGEE in the germline V gene. Trimming pared 3 bases from V and 2 bases from J, leaving 12 bases between. CDR3 length: 14 amino acids. The CDR3: CASSASAGTYEQYF. The CDR3 coding sequence is TGTGCCAGCAGCGCATCAGCGGGTACCTACGAGCAGTACTTC.

This clone was counted only a few times. The V and J genes are TRBV4-2 and TRBJ1-1; TRBD1 matches at 7 bases. This CDR3 has 16 residues. The trim removed 0 bases at V and 1 base at J, leaving 5 bases unmatched. Germline values: CDR1 LGHNA, CDR2 YNFKEQ. The CDR3 DNA is TGTGCCAGCAGCCAAGACGGACAGGAAAAGAACACTGAAGCTTTCTTT. This translates into CASSQDGQEKNTEAFF.

The CDR3 sequence: CSVELGERVTGELFF. As DNA, the CDR3 is TGCAGCGTTGAACTTGGAGAACGGGTCACCGGGGAGCTGTTTTTT. This sequence joins TRBV29-1 and TRBJ2-2; D is unresolved. The ends were cut back, 2 bases at V and 4 bases at J, with 14 bases in the middle. Germline CDR1 is SQVTM and CDR2 is ANQGSEA. The CDR3 length is 15 residues.

The V and J genes are TRBV7-9 and TRBJ2-4, with no clear D. This CDR3 is built from 15 residues. Germline CDR1 and CDR2: SEHNR and FQNEAQ (reference sequence). V lost 5 bases to trimming and J lost 0 bases, with 11 bases between them. Here the CDR3 DNA reads TGTGCCAGCAGCCCGCCTATCTTAGCCAAAAACATTCAGTACTTC. Protein: CASSPPILAKNIQYF.

This clone came up a few times. This chain connects TRBV29-1 to TRBJ2-3; tentative D call: TRBD2 (6 bases). Germline CDR1 reads SQVTM; CDR2 reads ANQGSEA. V shed 0 bases and J shed 0 bases, with 19 bases lying between them. CDR3 size: 18 residues. As DNA, the CDR3 is TGCAGCGTTGAAGATCCCAAAGGTAATAGCGGTAGCACAGATACGCAGTATTTT. It codes for CSVEDPKGNSGSTDTQYF.

This clone was picked up a small number of times. The chain couples TRBV13 to TRBJ2-1; a possible D gene is TRBD1 (5 bases). The CDR3 runs 17 residues. CDR1 and CDR2 (germline): PRHDT, FYEKMQ (reference sequence). V was clipped by 3 bases and J by 4 bases, with 19 bases between them. In nucleotides, the CDR3 is TGTGCCAGCAGCTTGCTTCATCAGGGCTCTTCGTACAATGAGCAGTTCTTC. Its translation is CASSLLHQGSSYNEQFF.

This clone was picked up a small number of times. This chain joins TRBV7-9 and TRBJ2-7, with 8 bases that match TRBD2. This CDR3 spans 16 amino acids. Unmatched junction bases numbered 12, after V lost 6 bases and J lost 2 bases. Germline-derived CDR1 and CDR2 are SEHNR and FQNEAQ (reference sequence). The CDR3 sequence: CASRPRGGRGPYEQYF. For the CDR3, the DNA is TGTGCCAGCAGGCCCCGGGGGGGGAGAGGACCCTACGAGCAGTACTTC. Full variable domain (outside the CDR3, taken from reference TRBV7-9 and TRBJ2-7): DTGVSQNPRHKITKRGQNVTFRCDPISEHNRLYWYRQTLGQGPEFLTYFQNEAQLEKSRLLSDRFSAERPKGSFSTLEIQRTEQGDSAMYLCASRPRGGRGPYEQYFGPGTRLTVT.

The sample holds a few counts of this clone. The chain couples TRBV6-6 to TRBJ2-3; a possible D gene is TRBD2 (6 bases). The CDR3 is 16 residues long. The germline V gene encodes CDR1 MNHNY and CDR2 SVGAGI (reference sequence). Trimming took 6 bases from V and 4 from J, leaving 20 bases between them. CDR3 sequence reads: CASSNSPGEGADTQYF. The CDR3 DNA follows: TGTGCCAGCAGCAACAGCCCGGGAGAAGGGGCAGATACGCAGTATTTT.

This sequence joins TRBV29-1 and TRBJ2-6, with D possibly matching TRBD1 (6 bases). Between the trimmed V and J ends, which lost 4 bases and 1 base, there was a span of 11 bases. The CDR3 has 15 amino acids. The germline V gene has CDR1 SQVTM and CDR2 ANQGSEA. The CDR3 bases are TGCAGCGTTGTACAGGGTCGGTCTGGGGCCAACGTCCTGACTTTC. This sequence encodes CSVVQGRSGANVLTF.

The CDR3 here is CAWSVRTGVNTGELFF. CDR3 bases: TGTGCCTGGAGTGTCCGGACTGGGGTGAACACCGGGGAGCTGTTTTTT. The rearrangement joins TRBV30 to TRBJ2-2; the D gene is possibly TRBD2 (5 bases). V shed 0 bases and J shed 1 base, with 12 bases lying between them. There are 16 residues in the CDR3. Germline loops: CDR1 GTSNPN, CDR2 SVGIG (reference sequence).

This chain connects TRBV9 to TRBJ2-5, with 15 bases aligning to TRBD2. V was clipped by 4 bases and J by 4 bases; unmatched bases: 11. The CDR3 extends over 18 amino acids. The germline V gene has CDR1 SGDLS and CDR2 YYNGEE. The CDR3 sequence is CASSNSTGLAGGRETQYF. The DNA of the CDR3 is TGTGCCAGCAGCAACTCTACAGGACTAGCGGGGGGGCGAGAGACCCAGTACTTC.

This clone was detected a few times. The chain is built from TRBV2 and TRBJ2-7; D may be TRBD1 (6 bases). V gave up 4 bases and J gave up 12 bases, with 22 bases separating them. The CDR3 totals 14 residues. In germline, CDR1 is SNHLY, CDR2 FYNNEI. The CDR3 loop is CASSVKLGPSDRYF. In DNA form, the CDR3 reads TGTGCCAGCAGTGTCAAACTTGGACCCTCGGACAGGTACTTC.

This clone was detected only a few times. V and J are TRBV27 and TRBJ2-1; D is possibly TRBD1 (6 bases). V shed 4 bases and J shed 7 bases, with 23 bases lying between them. The length of the CDR3 is 17 residues. Germline V CDR1 and CDR2: MNHEY, SMNVEV (reference sequence). CDR3 residues: CASSSPPGASRGNEQFF. The CDR3 DNA sequence: TGTGCCAGCAGTTCCCCCCCAGGGGCGTCAAGAGGGAATGAGCAGTTCTTC.

This clone was found a few times. J is TRBJ2-7 and V is TRBV6-4; TRBD2 matches at 14 bases. This CDR3 comprises 18 residues. The junction had 11 bases not matched to a gene; V was cut back by 3 bases and J by 4 bases. The germline V gene has CDR1 MRHNA and CDR2 SNTAGT. CDR3 nucleotides: TGTGCCAGCAGTGAGTCTGGACTAGCGGGAGGTGTGAGGTACGAGCAGTACTTC. Translating gives CASSESGLAGGVRYEQYF.

The V call is TRBV7-3, the J call TRBJ2-7; D possibly corresponds to TRBD2 (6 bases). Deletions cut 1 base from V and 2 bases from J, with 18 bases between. The CDR3 runs to 17 residues. Germline CDR1 SGHTA, CDR2 FQGTGA. The chain's CDR3 is CASSLIAPGEQPYEQYF. For the CDR3, the DNA is TGTGCCAGCAGCTTAATAGCCCCGGGGGAGCAACCCTACGAGCAGTACTTC.

The chain joins TRBV25-1 to TRBJ1-6, with D perhaps matching TRBD1 (5 bases). Germline values: CDR1 MGHDK, CDR2 SYGVNS. The CDR3 has 15 residues. V was cut by 1 base and J by 5 bases, with 9 bases left in between. The CDR3 protein is CASSEFVGDNSPLHF. In nucleotides, the CDR3 is TGTGCCAGCAGTGAATTTGTAGGGGATAATTCACCCCTCCACTTT.

The V gene is TRBV7-6, the J gene TRBJ2-1; D possibly corresponds to TRBD2 (6 bases). From germline, CDR1 is SGHVS and CDR2 FNYEAQ. CDR3 size: 11 residues. Trimming stripped 5 bases from V and 12 bases from J, with 11 bases between. The CDR3 region has the DNA TGTGCCAGCAGCACGGCCGGGGGGCAGTTCTTC. As protein: CASSTAGGQFF. Drawing the rest from reference TRBV7-6 and TRBJ2-1, the complete variable domain is GAGVSQSPRYKVTKRGQDVALRCDPISGHVSLYWYRQALGQGPEFLTYFNYEAQQDKSGLPNDRFSAERPEGSISTLTIQRTEQRDSAMYRCASSTAGGQFFGPGTRLTVL.

The chain uses TRBV11-2 and TRBJ2-4; D possibly corresponds to TRBD2 (6 bases). The CDR3 covers 17 residues. The germline V gene encodes CDR1 SGHAT and CDR2 FQNNGV. The V end lost 3 bases, the J end lost 0 bases, and 15 bases lay between the germline ends. CDR3 in amino acids: CASSFRWDSLAKNIQYF. In nucleotides, the CDR3 is TGTGCCAGCAGCTTCAGGTGGGACTCCCTAGCCAAAAACATTCAGTACTTC.

The chain couples TRBV19 to TRBJ2-1; 9 nucleotides line up with TRBD2. V trimming: 3 bases; J trimming: 4 bases; junction bases outside the gene matches: 4. Germline V lookup: CDR1 LNHDA, CDR2 SQIVND (reference sequence). The CDR3 spans 15 residues. The CDR3 loop is CASSISLAGYNEQFF. CDR3 DNA: TGTGCCAGTAGTATCTCCCTAGCGGGGTACAATGAGCAGTTCTTC.

The chain joins TRBV18 to TRBJ2-6; 7 bases fit TRBD1. The CDR3 totals 20 residues. Unmatched junction bases numbered 13, after V lost 0 bases and J lost 2 bases. Germline CDR1 is KGHSH and CDR2 is LQKENI. The CDR3 DNA sequence: TGTGCCAGCTCACCACCAAAGACAGGGTCCCTTTTCCCTGGGGCCAACGTCCTGACTTTC. It yields the protein CASSPPKTGSLFPGANVLTF.

The gene calls are TRBV6-6 and TRBJ2-5; 13 bases fit TRBD2. Trimming took 5 bases from V and 4 from J; bases not matched to a gene: 1. CDR3 length equals 14 residues. CDR1 is MNHNY and CDR2 is SVGAGI in the germline V gene (reference sequence). The CDR3, as DNA: TGTGCCAGCAGTACTAGCGGGGGGGCAGAGACCCAGTACTTC. It translates to CASSTSGGAETQYF.

This clone was counted a few times. The chain combines TRBV7-9 with TRBJ2-3, with 7 bases fitting TRBD2. The V and J ends lost 5 bases and 1 base, in that order; junction bases with no gene match: 6. Germline V gives CDR1 SEHNR, CDR2 FQNEAQ (reference sequence). The CDR3 sequence is 15 residues long. The CDR3 sequence: CASSPRSGGTDTQYF. The CDR3 region has the DNA TGTGCCAGCAGCCCCCGAAGCGGGGGCACAGATACGCAGTATTTT.

The chain employs TRBV7-3 and TRBJ2-1, with D possibly matching TRBD1 (6 bases). The CDR3 runs to 16 residues. Germline assignment: CDR1 SGHTA and CDR2 FQGTGA. V was clipped by 3 bases and J by 3 bases, with 15 bases between them. The CDR3 bases are TGTGCCAGCAGCTTCAGAGGGAACAGGGACTACAATGAGCAGTTCTTC. This gives the protein CASSFRGNRDYNEQFF.

This chain joins TRBV5-4 and TRBJ2-5, with 9 bases that match TRBD1. Germline values: CDR1 SGHNT, CDR2 YYREEE (reference sequence). Trimming removed 0 bases from V and 5 bases from J; junction bases left unmatched: 5. The CDR3 has 15 residues. The CDR3 loop is CASSLGTGGSETQYF. The CDR3 DNA follows: TGTGCCAGCAGCTTGGGAACAGGGGGCAGTGAGACCCAGTACTTC.

This clone came up many times. CDR3 nucleotides: TGCGCCAGCAGTCGGAGGGGGGGCGCGGGAGATACGCAGTATTTT. Amino acids: CASSRRGGAGDTQYF. The gene calls are TRBV5-1 and TRBJ2-3; a weak D match, TRBD2 (7 bases). The CDR3 totals 15 residues. Looked up from germline, CDR1 is SGHRS and CDR2 is YFSETQ. V shed 5 bases and J shed 5 bases, with 18 bases lying between them.